This T cell receptor (beta chain) was retrieved from a study of cytomegalovirus exposure and HLA in healthy donors. General observations from the study: One cluster of highly shared sequence variants probably arose as a sequencing artifact. Another analysis was done later, and it associated around 17,000 TCR beta sequences with HLA alleles at 0.05 false discovery rate. TRBV6-2, TRBV6-3 and other indistinguishable V segments were excluded.

After removal of 3 bases from V and 6 bases from J, the junction contained 5 bases not matched to a gene. Germline CDR1 is LGHNA and CDR2 is YNFKEQ. The CDR3 is 15 residues long. About this clone: What it recognizes is unknown.

PCR used 60 Vbeta primers and 13 Jbeta primers. Repertoires were generated with immunoSEQ multiplex PCR, while TCRdb's copy carries only in-frame clones and drops some. The sample lists 130,000 or so clones, around 80% occurring once. This receptor was taken from a man aged 25-45 years in good health and CMV-seronegative. The specimen was PBMCs. The genes are TRBV4-2 and TRBJ1-3; 10 bases fit TRBD1. The CDR3 DNA sequence: TGTGCCAGCAGCCAGCCGACAGGGGGCCAAAACACCATATATTTT. Encoded protein: CASSQPTGGQNTIYF.